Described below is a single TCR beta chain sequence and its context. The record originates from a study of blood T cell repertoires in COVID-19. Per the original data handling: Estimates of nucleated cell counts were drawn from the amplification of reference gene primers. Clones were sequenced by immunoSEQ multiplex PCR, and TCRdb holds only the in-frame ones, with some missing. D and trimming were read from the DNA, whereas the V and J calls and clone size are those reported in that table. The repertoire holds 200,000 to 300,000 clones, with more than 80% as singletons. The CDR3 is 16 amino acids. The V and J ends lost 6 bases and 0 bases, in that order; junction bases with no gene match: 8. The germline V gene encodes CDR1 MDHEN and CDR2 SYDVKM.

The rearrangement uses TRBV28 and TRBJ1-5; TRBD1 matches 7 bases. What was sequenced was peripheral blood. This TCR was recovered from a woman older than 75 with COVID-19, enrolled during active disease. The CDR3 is CASRPGGGYSNQPQHF. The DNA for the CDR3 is TGTGCCAGCAGGCCAGGGGGTGGGTATAGCAATCAGCCCCAGCATTTT.